A single sample gave rise to the 26 T cell receptor beta chains below, sequenced in a study of blood T cell repertoires in COVID-19. Profiled with immunoSEQ multiplex PCR; TCRdb holds only in-frame clones, not every one. The sample carries around 200,000 clones, around 89% recorded once. Sequencing was carried out using PBMCs or T cells enriched from blood (not recorded which). Receptors originate from a man aged 25-40 years who had recovered from COVID-19.

The chain employs TRBV7-9 and TRBJ2-7, with 7 bases lining up with TRBD2. Germline V gives CDR1 SEHNR, CDR2 FQNEAQ (reference sequence). V gave up 7 bases and J gave up 0 bases; unmatched junction bases: 9. CDR3 size: 15 residues. The CDR3 loop is CASTALGGNSYEQYF. CDR3 nucleotide sequence: TGTGCCAGCACCGCGCTGGGGGGGAACTCCTACGAGCAGTACTTC.

The gene calls are TRBV10-3 and TRBJ2-2; 7 bases agree with TRBD2. The CDR3 totals 14 residues. V shed 2 bases, J shed 6 bases, and the junction held 3 bases outside the gene matches. CDR1 and CDR2 from the germline V gene are ENHRY and SYGVKD. The CDR3 loop reads CAISELAAPGELFF. CDR3 nucleotides: TGTGCCATCAGTGAGCTAGCGGCCCCCGGGGAGCTGTTTTTT.

This chain joins TRBV28 and TRBJ1-4, with D uncertain. This CDR3 spans 17 amino acids. The V end was cut by 9 bases, the J end by 0 bases, with 20 bases between. Germline assignment: CDR1 MDHEN and CDR2 SYDVKM. DNA of the CDR3: TGTGCCAGTACGGGAACGCGCTACGGGGCAACTAATGAAAAACTGTTTTTT. Protein product: CASTGTRYGATNEKLFF.

This clone is a singleton in its sample. The V and J genes are TRBV6-2 or TRBV6-3 and TRBJ2-1, with TRBD1 matching over 10 bases. Unmatched junction bases numbered 3, after V lost 1 base and J lost 3 bases. The CDR3 loop spans 16 amino acids. Germline assignment: CDR1 MNHEY and CDR2 SVGEGT. The CDR3 DNA follows: TGTGCCAGCAGTTACTGGGACAGGGGAATCTACAATGAGCAGTTCTTC. It encodes CASSYWDRGIYNEQFF.

The CDR3 DNA sequence: TGTGCCAGCAGCTGGGGACTAGCGGGAATCAATGAGCAGTTCTTC. Translation: CASSWGLAGINEQFF. The rearrangement links TRBV11-3 to TRBJ2-1, with 13 bases that match TRBD2. The V segment lost 4 bases and the J segment 6 bases; nucleotides outside the gene matches: 3. The germline gives CDR1 SGHNT, CDR2 YENEEA. CDR3 length equals 15 residues.

The chain joins TRBV3-1 (or the pseudogene TRBV3-2) to TRBJ2-1, with 16 bases aligning to TRBD2. CDR3 size: 21 residues. Unmatched junction bases numbered 19, after V lost 5 bases and J lost 6 bases. Germline CDR1 and CDR2: LGHDT and YNNKEL (reference sequence). CDR3 region: CASSKTPGTSGGANPPNEQFF. CDR3 in DNA: TGTGCCAGCAGCAAGACCCCCGGGACTAGCGGGGGGGCCAATCCCCCCAATGAGCAGTTCTTC.

This clone was recorded a few times. The chain recombines TRBV28 with TRBJ2-1; the match to TRBD2 covers 11 bases. After removal of 6 bases from V and 9 bases from J, the junction contained 13 bases not matched to a gene. Germline loops: CDR1 MDHEN, CDR2 SYDVKM. The length of the CDR3 is 16 residues. As DNA, the CDR3 is TGTGCCAGCAGGAAACTAGCGGGAGTTAAAGCGGGTGAGCAGTTCTTC. Translated, it gives CASRKLAGVKAGEQFF.

V usage is TRBV6-6 and J usage is TRBJ1-1; 8 positions match TRBD1. The junction had 4 bases not matched to a gene; V was cut back by 0 bases and J by 4 bases. From germline, CDR1 is MNHNY and CDR2 SVGAGI (reference sequence). CDR3 length equals 15 residues. CDR3 DNA: TGTGCCAGCAGTTACTCGATTACAGGGGGCACTGAAGCTTTCTTT. This encodes CASSYSITGGTEAFF.

The gene calls are TRBV28 and TRBJ1-6, with 7 bases lining up with TRBD1. The CDR3 consists of 14 residues. Per germline, CDR1 MDHEN and CDR2 SYDVKM. J gave up 6 bases and V 5 bases, and 4 bases lay outside the gene matches. The CDR3 DNA is TGTGCCAGCAGTACGGGACAGTCTAATTCACCCCTCCACTTT. Residues: CASSTGQSNSPLHF. The whole variable domain, filled in from reference TRBV28 and TRBJ1-6, reads DVKVTQSSRYLVKRTGEKVFLECVQDMDHENMFWYRQDPGLGLRLIYFSYDVKMKEKGDIPEGYSVSREKKERFSLILESASTNQTSMYLCASSTGQSNSPLHFGNGTRLTVT.

The chain is built from TRBV5-5 and TRBJ2-7; TRBD2 aligns across 11 bases. The length of the CDR3 is 15 residues. Germline V gene data show CDR1 as SGHKS and CDR2 as YYEKEE (reference sequence). The V segment lost 4 bases and the J segment 2 bases; nucleotides outside the gene matches: 5. Here the CDR3 DNA reads TGTGCCAGCAGCCGTAGCGGGAGGGAAACCTACGAGCAGTACTTC. Translation gives CASSRSGRETYEQYF.

The chain employs TRBV30 and TRBJ1-1; TRBD1 might be the D (6 bases). The CDR3 has 15 amino acids. V was pared by 0 bases and J by 5 bases, with 16 bases between. Germline CDR1 reads GTSNPN; CDR2 reads SVGIG (reference sequence). The CDR3 region is CAWSVDGGQRTEAFF. The CDR3, as DNA: TGTGCCTGGAGTGTTGACGGGGGGCAGAGGACTGAAGCTTTCTTT. The complete variable domain, with remaining parts taken from reference TRBV30 and TRBJ1-1, reads SQTIHQWPATLVQPVGSPLSLECTVEGTSNPNLYWYRQAAGRGLQLLFYSVGIGQISSEVPQNLSASRPQDRQFILSSKKLLLSDSGFYLCAWSVDGGQRTEAFFGQGTRLTVV.

This clone was seen only once. This rearrangement joins TRBV7-2 to TRBJ1-5; 7 nucleotides align to TRBD1. The CDR3 consists of 15 residues. The germline V gene encodes CDR1 SGHTA and CDR2 FQGNSA. V was pared by 5 bases and J by 3 bases, with 7 bases of the junction left unmatched. In DNA, the CDR3 is TGTGCCAGCAGCGAGACGGACAGGCTCAATCAGCCCCAGCATTTT. Translating it yields CASSETDRLNQPQHF.

This clone was counted once. This rearrangement joins TRBV7-6 to TRBJ2-7; D unclear. Per germline, CDR1 SGHVS and CDR2 FNYEAQ. This CDR3 spans 13 amino acids. Trimming stripped 4 bases from V and 1 base from J, with 8 bases between. The CDR3 here is CASSSGPSYEQYF. The DNA of the CDR3 is TGTGCCAGCAGCTCTGGGCCATCCTACGAGCAGTACTTC.

J is TRBJ2-2 and V is TRBV29-1; D not resolved. Germline V gene sequence: CDR1 SQVTM, CDR2 ANQGSEA. Trimming took off 6 bases at V and 7 bases at J, with 6 bases between the two ends. The CDR3 totals 10 residues. The CDR3 DNA reads TGCAGCGTACCCAGCGGGGAGCTGTTTTTT. Encoded protein: CSVPSGELFF.

The V call is TRBV2, the J call TRBJ1-5; 8 positions match TRBD1. The CDR3 length is 14 residues. The V gene's germline CDR1 is SNHLY and CDR2 FYNNEI. Trimming at V came to 6 bases and at J to 5 bases, leaving 6 bases not matched to a gene. The CDR3: CASSTQGVHQPQHF. The CDR3 bases are TGTGCCAGCAGCACACAGGGGGTACATCAGCCCCAGCATTTT. Complete variable domain (other parts from reference TRBV2 and TRBJ1-5): EPEVTQTPSHQVTQMGQEVILRCVPISNHLYFYWYRQILGQKVEFLVSFYNNEISEKSEIFDDQFSVERPDGSNFTLKIRSTKLEDSAMYFCASSTQGVHQPQHFGDGTRLSIL.

The chain is built from TRBV14 and TRBJ1-5; no firm D call. The length of the CDR3 is 13 residues. CDR1 and CDR2 (germline): SGHDN, FVKESK. Trimming removed 1 base at V and 6 bases at J, with 7 bases between. The CDR3 region has the DNA TGTGCCAGCAGCCAAGGACTGTCTCAGCCCCAGCATTTT. Translating gives CASSQGLSQPQHF.

In its sample, this clone was seen a few times. The J gene is TRBJ2-7, the V gene TRBV5-5; maybe TRBD1 (6 bases). V lost 0 bases and J lost 3, with 16 bases in between. From germline, CDR1 is SGHKS and CDR2 YYEKEE (reference sequence). This CDR3 spans 16 amino acids. CDR3 DNA: TGTGCCAGCAGCTTGGCCGACCCTAGGGGGTACTACGAGCAGTACTTC. Translation: CASSLADPRGYYEQYF.

This chain joins TRBV27 and TRBJ2-7; unclear D gene. Germline V gene lookup returns CDR1 MNHEY and CDR2 SMNVEV (reference sequence). The V end lost 0 bases, the J end lost 0 bases, and 12 bases lay between the germline ends. The CDR3 is 16 amino acids. The CDR3, as DNA: TGTGCCAGCAGTTTATCGCCCAGCGTGAGCTCCTACGAGCAGTACTTC. It yields the protein CASSLSPSVSSYEQYF.

The CDR3 spells CASKKGPEDFLLEKLFF. CDR3 in DNA: TGTGCCAGCAAGAAAGGGCCGGAGGACTTTCTCCTTGAAAAACTGTTTTTT. V usage is TRBV5-5 and J usage is TRBJ1-4; D remains unclear. There are 17 residues in the CDR3. Germline CDR1 reads SGHKS; CDR2 reads YYEKEE (reference sequence). V lost 6 bases to trimming and J lost 7 bases, with 25 bases between them.

This clone was detected a few times. The gene calls are TRBV7-8 and TRBJ1-1; no firm D call. The CDR3 runs to 14 residues. Trimming cost V 5 bases and J 1 base, with 11 bases left between them. Germline V CDR1 and CDR2: SGHVS, FQNEAQ. The CDR3 DNA follows: TGTGCCAGCAGCACGAGGTCGGAGAACACTGAAGCTTTCTTT. Its translation is CASSTRSENTEAFF.

This chain connects TRBV7-8 to TRBJ1-1; tentative D call: TRBD1 (5 bases). This CDR3 has 13 residues. Germline V gene data show CDR1 as SGHVS and CDR2 as FQNEAQ. Trimming pared 2 bases from V and 11 bases from J, leaving 15 bases between. The CDR3 spells CASSLSVGGTAFF. CDR3 coding DNA: TGTGCCAGCAGCTTAAGCGTGGGGGGGACGGCTTTCTTT. The whole variable domain, remainder taken from reference TRBV7-8 and TRBJ1-1, is GAGVSQSPRYKVAKRGQDVALRCDPISGHVSLFWYQQALGQGPEFLTYFQNEAQLDKSGLPSDRFFAERPEGSVSTLKIQRTQQEDSAVYLCASSLSVGGTAFFGQGTRLTVV.

The chain recombines TRBV15 with TRBJ1-3, with 7 bases lining up with TRBD1. CDR1 is LNHNV, CDR2 YYDKDF, per germline (reference sequence). The CDR3 covers 20 residues. The ends lost 4 bases at V and 0 bases at J; junction bases unmatched: 18. The CDR3 DNA is TGTGCCACCAGCACGACAGAAGGGGGCAGGCTTGGTCGCTCTGGAAACACCATATATTTT. This codes for CATSTTEGGRLGRSGNTIYF.

In nucleotides, the CDR3 is TGTGCCAGCAGCGCCGGGTCCGAAACCTACGAGCAGTACTTC. As protein: CASSAGSETYEQYF. The chain couples TRBV2 to TRBJ2-7; D gene ambiguous. Germline V lookup: CDR1 SNHLY, CDR2 FYNNEI. The CDR3 runs 14 residues. With 6 bases removed from V and 2 bases from J, the gap between germline ends came to 14 bases.

The rearrangement links TRBV27 to TRBJ2-3, with 7 nucleotides matching TRBD1. Unmatched junction bases numbered 13, after V lost 7 bases and J lost 0 bases. The length of the CDR3 is 17 residues. Germline V gene data show CDR1 as MNHEY and CDR2 as SMNVEV (reference sequence). The CDR3 DNA sequence: TGTGCCAGCAAGGGTTTTTTTCTGGGACAGAGCACAGATACGCAGTATTTT. Its protein is CASKGFFLGQSTDTQYF.

The V and J genes are TRBV9 and TRBJ2-6; 10 nucleotides agree with TRBD1. Per the germline V gene, CDR1 is SGDLS and CDR2 is YYNGEE. J was trimmed by 1 base and V by 3 bases; bases with no gene match: 1. CDR3 length equals 16 residues. The CDR3 coding sequence is TGTGCCAGCAGCGCGGACAGGGGGTCTGGGGCCAACGTCCTGACTTTC. Amino acid sequence: CASSADRGSGANVLTF.

The chain couples TRBV4-2 to TRBJ2-1, with 7 bases that match TRBD2. The CDR3 is 17 amino acids. Losses at the gene ends were 0 bases for V and 5 bases for J; bases not matched to a gene: 10. CDR1 is LGHNA and CDR2 is YNFKEQ in the germline V gene. CDR3 loop: CASSQEGPLAEHNEQFF. The CDR3 nucleotides are TGTGCCAGCAGCCAAGAGGGTCCCCTAGCGGAGCACAATGAGCAGTTCTTC.